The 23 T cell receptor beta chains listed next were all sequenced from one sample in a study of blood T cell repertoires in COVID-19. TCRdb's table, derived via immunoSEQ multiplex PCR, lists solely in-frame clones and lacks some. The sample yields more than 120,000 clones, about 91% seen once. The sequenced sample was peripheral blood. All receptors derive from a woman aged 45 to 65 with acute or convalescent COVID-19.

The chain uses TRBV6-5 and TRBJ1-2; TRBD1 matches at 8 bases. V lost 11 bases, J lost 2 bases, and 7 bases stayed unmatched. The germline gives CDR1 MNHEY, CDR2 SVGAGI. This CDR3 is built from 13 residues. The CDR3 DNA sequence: TGTGCCGGCCAGGACAGGGCGAACTATGGCTACACCTTC. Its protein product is CAGQDRANYGYTF.

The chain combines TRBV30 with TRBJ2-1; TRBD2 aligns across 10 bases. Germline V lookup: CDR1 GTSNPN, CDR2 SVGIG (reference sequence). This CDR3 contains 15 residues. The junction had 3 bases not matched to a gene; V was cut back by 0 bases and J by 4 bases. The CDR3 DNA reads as TGTGCCTGGAGTGTAGCACTAGCGGGGTACAATGAGCAGTTCTTC. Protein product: CAWSVALAGYNEQFF. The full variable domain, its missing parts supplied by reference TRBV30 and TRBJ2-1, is SQTIHQWPATLVQPVGSPLSLECTVEGTSNPNLYWYRQAAGRGLQLLFYSVGIGQISSEVPQNLSASRPQDRQFILSSKKLLLSDSGFYLCAWSVALAGYNEQFFGPGTRLTVL.

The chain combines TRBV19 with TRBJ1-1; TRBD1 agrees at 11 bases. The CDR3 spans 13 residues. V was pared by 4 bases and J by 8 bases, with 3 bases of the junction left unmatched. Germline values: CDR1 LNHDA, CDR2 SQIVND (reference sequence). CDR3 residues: CASSRGQGVEAFF. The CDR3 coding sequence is TGTGCCAGTAGTAGGGGACAGGGGGTAGAAGCTTTCTTT. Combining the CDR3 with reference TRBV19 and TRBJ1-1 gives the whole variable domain DGGITQSPKYLFRKEGQNVTLSCEQNLNHDAMYWYRQDPGQGLRLIYYSQIVNDFQKGDIAEGYSVSREKKESFPLTVTSAQKNPTAFYLCASSRGQGVEAFFGQGTRLTVV.

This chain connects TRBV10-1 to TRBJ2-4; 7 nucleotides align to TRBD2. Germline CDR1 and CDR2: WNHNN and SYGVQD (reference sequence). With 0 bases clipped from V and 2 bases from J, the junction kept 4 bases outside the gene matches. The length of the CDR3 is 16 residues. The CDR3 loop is CASSESGGPTKNIQYF. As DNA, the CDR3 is TGCGCCAGCAGTGAGTCGGGAGGGCCGACCAAAAACATTCAGTACTTC.

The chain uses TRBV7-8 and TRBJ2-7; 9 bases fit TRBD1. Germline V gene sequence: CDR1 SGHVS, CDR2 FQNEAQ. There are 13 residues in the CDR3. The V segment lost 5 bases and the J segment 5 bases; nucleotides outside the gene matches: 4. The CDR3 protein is CASSPDRGNEQYF. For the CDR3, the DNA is TGTGCCAGCAGCCCTGACAGGGGGAACGAGCAGTACTTC.

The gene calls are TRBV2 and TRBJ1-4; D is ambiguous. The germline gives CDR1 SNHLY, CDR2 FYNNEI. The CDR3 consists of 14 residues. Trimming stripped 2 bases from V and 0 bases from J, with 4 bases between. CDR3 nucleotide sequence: TGTGCCAGCAGTGAACTAGCAACTAATGAAAAACTGTTTTTT. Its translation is CASSELATNEKLFF.

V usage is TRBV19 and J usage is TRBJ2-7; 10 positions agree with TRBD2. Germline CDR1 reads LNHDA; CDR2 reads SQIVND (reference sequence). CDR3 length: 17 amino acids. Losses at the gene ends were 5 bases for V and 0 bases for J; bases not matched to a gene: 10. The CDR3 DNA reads TGTGCCAGTAGTGGAACCGGGACTAGCGTAGCCTCCTACGAGCAGTACTTC. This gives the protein CASSGTGTSVASYEQYF.

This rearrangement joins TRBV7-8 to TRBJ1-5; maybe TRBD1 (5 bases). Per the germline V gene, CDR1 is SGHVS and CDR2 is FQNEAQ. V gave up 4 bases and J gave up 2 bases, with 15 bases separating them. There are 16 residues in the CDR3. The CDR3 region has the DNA TGTGCCAGCAGCTCTTACAGGTTCGCCGGCAATCAGCCCCAGCATTTT. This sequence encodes CASSSYRFAGNQPQHF.

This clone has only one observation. In DNA form, the CDR3 reads TGTGCCAGCAGCTTAGTCGGTACCCTAAACAATGAGCAGTTCTTC. It translates to CASSLVGTLNNEQFF. V gene TRBV7-2 combines with J gene TRBJ2-1; D is undetermined. V was pared by 1 base and J by 5 bases, with 12 bases between. Germline loops: CDR1 SGHTA, CDR2 FQGNSA. CDR3 length: 15 residues.

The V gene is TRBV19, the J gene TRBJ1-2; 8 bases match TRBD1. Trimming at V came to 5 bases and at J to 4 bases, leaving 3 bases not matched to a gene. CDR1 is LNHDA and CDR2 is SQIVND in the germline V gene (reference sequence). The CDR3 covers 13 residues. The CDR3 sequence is CASSSGQAYGYTF. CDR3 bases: TGTGCCAGTAGTTCGGGACAGGCCTATGGCTACACCTTC.

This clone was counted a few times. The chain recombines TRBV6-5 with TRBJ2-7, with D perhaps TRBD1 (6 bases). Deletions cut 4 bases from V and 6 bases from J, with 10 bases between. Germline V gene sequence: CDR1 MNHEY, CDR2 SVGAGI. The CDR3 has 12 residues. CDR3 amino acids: CASSSTGSEQYF. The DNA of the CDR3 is TGTGCCAGCAGTTCCACAGGGAGCGAGCAGTACTTC.

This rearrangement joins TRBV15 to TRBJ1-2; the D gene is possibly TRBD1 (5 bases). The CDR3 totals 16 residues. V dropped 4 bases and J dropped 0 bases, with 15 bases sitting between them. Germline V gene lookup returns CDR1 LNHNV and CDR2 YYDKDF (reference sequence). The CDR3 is CATSNEYRTSNYGYTF. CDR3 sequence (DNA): TGTGCCACCAGCAACGAATACAGGACCTCTAACTATGGCTACACCTTC.

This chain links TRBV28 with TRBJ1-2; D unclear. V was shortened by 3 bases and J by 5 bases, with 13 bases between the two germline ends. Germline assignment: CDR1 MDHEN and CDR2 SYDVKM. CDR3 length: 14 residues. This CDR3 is CASSFTGSPYGYTF. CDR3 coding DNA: TGTGCCAGCAGTTTCACCGGGAGCCCATATGGCTACACCTTC.

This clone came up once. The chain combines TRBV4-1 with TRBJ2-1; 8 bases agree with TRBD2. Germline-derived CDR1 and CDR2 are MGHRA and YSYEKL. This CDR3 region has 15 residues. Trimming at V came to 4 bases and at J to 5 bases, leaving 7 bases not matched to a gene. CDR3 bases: TGCGCCAGCAGCCGCGCGGGGGGCCGAAACAATGAGCAGTTCTTC. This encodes CASSRAGGRNNEQFF.

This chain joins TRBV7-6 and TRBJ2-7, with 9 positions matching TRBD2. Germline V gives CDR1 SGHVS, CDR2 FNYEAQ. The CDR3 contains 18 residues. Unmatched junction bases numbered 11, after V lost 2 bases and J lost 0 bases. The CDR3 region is CASSLSPSGAPSSYEQYF. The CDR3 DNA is TGTGCCAGCAGCTTATCCCCTAGCGGGGCCCCAAGCTCCTACGAGCAGTACTTC.

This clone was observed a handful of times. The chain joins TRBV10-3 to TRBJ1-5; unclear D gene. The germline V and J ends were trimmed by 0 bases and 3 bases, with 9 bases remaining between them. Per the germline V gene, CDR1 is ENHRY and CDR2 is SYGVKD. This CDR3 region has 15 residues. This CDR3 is CAISESSPPNQPQHF. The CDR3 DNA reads TGTGCCATCAGTGAGTCAAGCCCGCCCAATCAGCCCCAGCATTTT.

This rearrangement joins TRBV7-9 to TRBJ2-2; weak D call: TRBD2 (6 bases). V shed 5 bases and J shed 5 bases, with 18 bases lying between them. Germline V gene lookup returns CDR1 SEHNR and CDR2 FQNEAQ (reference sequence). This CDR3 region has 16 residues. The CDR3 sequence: CASSTVSGVRTGELFF. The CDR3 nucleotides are TGTGCCAGCAGCACCGTCTCGGGAGTTCGGACCGGGGAGCTGTTTTTT.

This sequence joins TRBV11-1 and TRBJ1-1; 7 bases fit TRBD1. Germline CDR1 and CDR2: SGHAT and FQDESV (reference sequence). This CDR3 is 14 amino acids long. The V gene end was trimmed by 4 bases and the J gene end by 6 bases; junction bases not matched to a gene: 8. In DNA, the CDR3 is TGTGCCAGCAGCTCGGGACAGCCTCAGTCTGAAGCTTTCTTT. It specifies CASSSGQPQSEAFF. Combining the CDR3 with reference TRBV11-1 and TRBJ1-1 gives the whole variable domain EAEVAQSPRYKITEKSQAVAFWCDPISGHATLYWYRQILGQGPELLVQFQDESVVDDSQLPKDRFSAERLKGVDSTLKIQPAELGDSAMYLCASSSGQPQSEAFFGQGTRLTVV.

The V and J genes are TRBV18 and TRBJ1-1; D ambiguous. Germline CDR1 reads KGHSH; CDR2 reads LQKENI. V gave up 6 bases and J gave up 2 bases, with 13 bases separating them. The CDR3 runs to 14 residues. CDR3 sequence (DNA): TGTGCCAGCTCCCCGCCAGGCCTCAACACTGAAGCTTTCTTT. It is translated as CASSPPGLNTEAFF.

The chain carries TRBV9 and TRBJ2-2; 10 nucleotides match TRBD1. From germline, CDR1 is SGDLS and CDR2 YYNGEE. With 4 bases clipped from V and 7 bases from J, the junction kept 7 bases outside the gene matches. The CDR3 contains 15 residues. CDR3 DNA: TGTGCCAGCAGCAGACGACAGGGGGCAAGCGGGGAGCTGTTTTTT. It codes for CASSRRQGASGELFF.

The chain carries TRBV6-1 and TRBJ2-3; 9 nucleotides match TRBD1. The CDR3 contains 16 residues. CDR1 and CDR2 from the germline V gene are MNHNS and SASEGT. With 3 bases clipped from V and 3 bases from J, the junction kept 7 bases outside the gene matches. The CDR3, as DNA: TGTGCCAGCAGTGACCCACAGGGGGCGAGGACAGATACGCAGTATTTT. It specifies CASSDPQGARTDTQYF.

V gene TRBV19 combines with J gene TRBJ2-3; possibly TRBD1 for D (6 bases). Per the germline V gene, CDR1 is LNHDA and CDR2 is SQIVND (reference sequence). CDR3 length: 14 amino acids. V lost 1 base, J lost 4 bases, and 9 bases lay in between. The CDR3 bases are TGTGCCAGTAGTATAGGAACAGGGCCAGATACGCAGTATTTT. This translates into CASSIGTGPDTQYF. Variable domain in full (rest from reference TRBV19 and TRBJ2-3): DGGITQSPKYLFRKEGQNVTLSCEQNLNHDAMYWYRQDPGQGLRLIYYSQIVNDFQKGDIAEGYSVSREKKESFPLTVTSAQKNPTAFYLCASSIGTGPDTQYFGPGTRLTVL.

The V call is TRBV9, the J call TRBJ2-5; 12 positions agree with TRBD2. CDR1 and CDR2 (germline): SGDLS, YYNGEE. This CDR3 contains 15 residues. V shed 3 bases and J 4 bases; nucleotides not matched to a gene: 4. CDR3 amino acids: CASSDRLAGVETQYF. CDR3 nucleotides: TGTGCCAGCAGCGACAGACTAGCGGGAGTAGAGACCCAGTACTTC.